This TCR beta chain was observed in a study of blood T cell repertoires in COVID-19. Study as a whole: The United States, Italy and Spain supplied acute and convalescent COVID-19 samples. T cells, B-cell-depleted T cells, or PBMCs provided the cDNA or gDNA that served as material.

Per the authors' pipeline: Cell counts per sample came from amplifying reference gene primers. TCRdb's table, derived via immunoSEQ multiplex PCR, lists solely in-frame clones and lacks some. D and trimming come from the DNA, and the V and J calls and clone size come from that table. The sample yields hundreds of thousands of clones, 70% to 90% seen once. What was sequenced was peripheral blood. This receptor was obtained from a woman aged 40 to 55 who had recovered from COVID-19.

This CDR3 reads CASSLQGSNTGELFF. CDR3 coding DNA: TGTGCCAGCAGCCTACAGGGGTCGAACACCGGGGAGCTGTTTTTT. V and J are TRBV5-6 and TRBJ2-2; 7 nucleotides match TRBD1. The CDR3 has 15 amino acids. Per germline, CDR1 SGHDT and CDR2 YYEEEE. With V trimmed by 4 bases and J by 0 bases, 3 bases remained unmatched.